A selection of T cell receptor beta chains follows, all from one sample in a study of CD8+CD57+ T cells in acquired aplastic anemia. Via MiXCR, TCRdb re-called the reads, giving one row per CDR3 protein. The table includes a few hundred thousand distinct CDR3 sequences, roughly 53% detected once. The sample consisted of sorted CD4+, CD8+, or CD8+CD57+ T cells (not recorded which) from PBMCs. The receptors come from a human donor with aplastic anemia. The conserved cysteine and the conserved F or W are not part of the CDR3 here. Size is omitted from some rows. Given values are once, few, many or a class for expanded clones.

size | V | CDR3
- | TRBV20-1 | SARLGQGGYEQY
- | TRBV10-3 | AISGTGNTGELF
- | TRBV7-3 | ASSVMGRGEREGLYEQF
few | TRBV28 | ASSLAQGGNEQF
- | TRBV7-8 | ASSFVAGRNEQF
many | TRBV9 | ASSVAEGGRGYT
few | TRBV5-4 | ASSLRTALDYGYT
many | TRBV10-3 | AISERGQGARGTEAF
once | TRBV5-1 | ASSPGQGGRETQY
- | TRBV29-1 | SSEEDSSNSYEQY
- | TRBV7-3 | ASSSPGTPMQY
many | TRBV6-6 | ASSYQGQHTEAF
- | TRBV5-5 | ASSWGGYTGELF
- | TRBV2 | ATSDFGEDNEQF
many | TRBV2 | ASSGTASTDTQY
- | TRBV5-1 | ASSVGVSANSPLH
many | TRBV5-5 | ASSLKVMNTEAF
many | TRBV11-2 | ASSLDPAGGNEQF
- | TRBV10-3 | AISGTGDQETQY
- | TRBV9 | ASSVRDSYNSPLH
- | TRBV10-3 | AISEPASGGSGERYT
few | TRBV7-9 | ASSFFRGGQETQY
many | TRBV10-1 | ASSESGEPNIQY
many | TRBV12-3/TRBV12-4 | ASSLSGTVNTEAF
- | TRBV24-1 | ATSDFAGNNEQF
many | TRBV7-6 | ASSLNSGTGKNQPQH
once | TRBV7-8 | ASSQRATTYEQY
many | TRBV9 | ASSVVGDTYNEQF
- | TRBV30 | AWSVSQRGNEQF
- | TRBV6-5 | ASTGTSSNNEQF
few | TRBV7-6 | ASSLGRGTATGELF
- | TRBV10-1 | ASSETQNYGYT
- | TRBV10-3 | ATQETGGAGIQY
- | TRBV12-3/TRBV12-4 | ASSLENNEQF
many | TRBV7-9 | ASSLGGGDSGYMGNQPQH
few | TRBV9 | ASSAWGGDNEKLF
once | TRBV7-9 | ASSPRMPHSPLH
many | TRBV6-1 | ASVISQGAYEQY
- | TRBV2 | ASSEPGNTGELF
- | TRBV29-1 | SVHGQVAHEQY
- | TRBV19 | ASSIWTPARNTEAF
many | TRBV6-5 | ASSSPNGYT
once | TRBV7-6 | ASSLGLDTEAF
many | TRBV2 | ASSPNEGPEAF
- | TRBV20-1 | SAPTDTQY
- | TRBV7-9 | ARIRAGGPGDTQY
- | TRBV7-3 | ASSLNRDNIQY
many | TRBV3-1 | ASSQASGEQY
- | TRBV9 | ASSVTGATNEKLF
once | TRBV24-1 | ATSDSLGGRAF
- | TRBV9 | ASGSANTIY